The present entry profiles one T cell receptor (beta chain) with its context. Its antigen is not known. The data belong to a study of follicular helper T cells after annual influenza vaccination. Study at large: Some donors were sampled over the 2013-2014, 2014-2015 and 2015-2016 vaccinations.

This CDR3 region has 14 residues. CDR1 LNHDA and CDR2 SQIVND come from the germline V gene (reference sequence). The ends were cut back, 6 bases at V and 8 bases at J, with 14 bases in the middle. General study results and limits: Each annual vaccination recalled recurring oligoclonal ICOS+CD38+ cTfh clonotypes. ICOS+CD38+ cTfh clonality change tracked circulating plasmablast frequency change.

Profiling relied on immunoSEQ multiplex PCR, and the TCRdb table lists in-frame clones only, not all of them. The repertoire holds several thousand clones, roughly 80% seen once, with 1.1% in the top ten. The sample's time point: 2014-2015 season, pre-vaccination. ICOS+CD38+ and ICOS-CD38- fractions were sorted from non-naive CD4+CXCR5+PD-1+ cells. The source was CXCR5+ CD38- circulating T follicular helper cells from blood, collected on the day of influenza vaccination. Subset defined: circulating Tfh, non-naive CD4+CXCR5+PD-1+ (ICOS+CD38+ or ICOS-CD38-). The chain has TRBV19 and TRBJ1-6; D remains ambiguous. The receptor was derived from an adult who received the influenza vaccine. The CDR3 DNA reads TGTGCCAGTAGGGTGGGCTTCGGAGATTCACCCCTCCACTTT. Translated, it gives CASRVGFGDSPLHF.